The TCR beta chain under discussion was sequenced for a study of blood T cell repertoires in COVID-19. CDR1 is SEHNR, CDR2 FQNEAQ, per germline (reference sequence). The V end was cut by 5 bases, the J end by 7 bases, with 14 bases between. The CDR3 is made up of 13 amino acids. Only in-frame clones appear in the TCRdb table, and some are missing; sequencing was by immunoSEQ multiplex PCR. The sample consists of about 38,000 clones, nearly 90% of them appearing once. The sample holds one count of this clone. The chain has TRBV7-9 and TRBJ1-1; D gene ambiguous. Sequencing was done on a sample of peripheral blood. The source is a man aged 60 to 69 with COVID-19, enrolled during active disease. CDR3 sequence reads: CASSLSVRNEAFF. As DNA, the CDR3 is TGTGCCAGCAGCCTTAGCGTCAGGAATGAAGCTTTCTTT.